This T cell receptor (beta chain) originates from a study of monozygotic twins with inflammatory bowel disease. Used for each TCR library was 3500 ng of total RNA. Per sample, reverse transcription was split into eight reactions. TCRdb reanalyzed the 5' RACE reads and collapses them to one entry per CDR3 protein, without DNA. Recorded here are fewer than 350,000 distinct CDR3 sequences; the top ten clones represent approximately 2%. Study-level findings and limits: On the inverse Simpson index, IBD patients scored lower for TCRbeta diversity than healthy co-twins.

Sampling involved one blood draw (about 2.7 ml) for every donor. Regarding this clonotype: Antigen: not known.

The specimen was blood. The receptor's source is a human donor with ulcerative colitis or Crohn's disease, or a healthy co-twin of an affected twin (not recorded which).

Here the CDR3 reads CSATFSGGSSYNEQFF. The chain links TRBV20-1 to TRBJ2-1; the D gene TCRdb calls, TRBD2, cannot be checked with no DNA. The germline V gene has CDR1 DFQATT and CDR2 SNEGSKA (reference sequence). The CDR3 extends over 16 amino acids.